Shown below are 5 T cell receptor beta chains from a single sample sequenced in a study of response to subunit inactivated influenza vaccine (dated by TCRdb to about 2018). The library was made by RT-PCR. Sequencing took place on an Illumina HiSeq 2500. TCRdb applied fastp at Q25 and MiXCR to the public reads, then kept only in-frame beta chains. Each entry merges the rows of one CDR3 protein and shows their most common DNA and genes. The sample records 450,000 to 600,000 distinct CDR3 sequences, under 8.5% of which are singletons. The ten largest clones capture 13% of the sample. This specimen was PBMCs from blood, taken around 2 years after vaccination. The receptors were gathered from a man aged 50 to 69 who received an inactivated influenza vaccine. Donor details come from another sample of the same person, matched by shared clones.

This clonotype was seen many times. The chain joins TRBV7-9 to TRBJ2-3; 9 bases agree with TRBD1. After removal of 4 bases from V and 2 bases from J, the junction contained 10 bases not matched to a gene. The germline V gene encodes CDR1 SEHNR and CDR2 FQNEAQ (reference sequence). The CDR3 has 17 amino acids. The CDR3 spells CASSSLPGTGLTDTQYF. CDR3 nucleotides: TGTGCCAGCAGCTCACTTCCCGGGACAGGGCTCACAGATACGCAGTATTTT.

This clonotype was counted at least ten times. The CDR3 is CASSQADRGSADTQYF. In nucleotides, the CDR3 is TGCGCCAGCAGCCAGGCGGACAGGGGGAGCGCAGATACGCAGTATTTT. The gene calls are TRBV4-1 and TRBJ2-3; 10 nucleotides line up with TRBD1. After removal of 3 bases from V and 4 bases from J, the junction contained 7 bases not matched to a gene. This CDR3 is 16 amino acids long. Germline-derived CDR1 and CDR2 are MGHRA and YSYEKL.

This clonotype occurred many times. This chain uses TRBV7-8 with TRBJ1-5; D unresolved. In germline, CDR1 is SGHVS, CDR2 FQNEAQ. CDR3 length: 16 amino acids. Trimming took 1 base from V and 0 from J, leaving 10 bases between them. The CDR3 nucleotides read TGTGCCAGCAGCTTAGAGGGAGGTTATAGCAATCAGCCCCAGCATTTT. Its translation: CASSLEGGYSNQPQHF.

This clonotype showed up just a few times. The CDR3 spells CSATGLATHEQYF. DNA of the CDR3: TGCAGTGCTACGGGACTAGCGACACACGAGCAGTACTTC. This chain joins TRBV20-1 and TRBJ2-7, with 10 bases aligning to TRBD2. This CDR3 is built from 13 residues. Germline CDR1 DFQATT, CDR2 SNEGSKA (reference sequence). The V gene end was trimmed by 4 bases and the J gene end by 5 bases; junction bases not matched to a gene: 5.

The chain couples TRBV12-3 or TRBV12-4 to TRBJ2-7; 8 bases line up with TRBD1. With 1 base clipped from V and 6 bases from J, the junction kept 5 bases outside the gene matches. This CDR3 is built from 14 residues. In DNA form, the CDR3 reads TGTGCCAGCAGTTTAGGGACAGGGTTTTTCGAGCAGTACTTC. Translated, it gives CASSLGTGFFEQYF.